This T cell receptor (beta chain) stems from a study of T cell responses to AZD1222 COVID-19 vaccine. Worth noting for this clone: Antigen specificity is unknown.

Study-level points and caveats: Mostly white British, mostly female donors; authors suggested clonal diversity may be underestimated. Repertoires were sampled only after the peak T cell response. An increase in Spike-specific TCR breadth and depth was observed after two AZD1222 doses.

Assay used: immunoSEQ multiplex PCR; TCRdb lists only in-frame clones, some missing. The sample consists of around 100,000 clones, roughly nine tenths of them appearing once. This receptor was identified in an adult who received the AZD1222 COVID-19 vaccine. The sample consisted of peripheral blood, taken 28 days after the second AZD1222 dose.

The CDR3 is CAISESGRSEYGYTF. Written as DNA, the CDR3 is TGTGCCATCAGTGAGTCTGGCCGGTCGGAATATGGCTACACCTTC. The chain joins TRBV10-3 to TRBJ1-2, with D unresolved. This CDR3 has 15 residues. Germline V gene data show CDR1 as ENHRY and CDR2 as SYGVKD. The ends were cut back, 0 bases at V and 5 bases at J, with 13 bases in the middle.